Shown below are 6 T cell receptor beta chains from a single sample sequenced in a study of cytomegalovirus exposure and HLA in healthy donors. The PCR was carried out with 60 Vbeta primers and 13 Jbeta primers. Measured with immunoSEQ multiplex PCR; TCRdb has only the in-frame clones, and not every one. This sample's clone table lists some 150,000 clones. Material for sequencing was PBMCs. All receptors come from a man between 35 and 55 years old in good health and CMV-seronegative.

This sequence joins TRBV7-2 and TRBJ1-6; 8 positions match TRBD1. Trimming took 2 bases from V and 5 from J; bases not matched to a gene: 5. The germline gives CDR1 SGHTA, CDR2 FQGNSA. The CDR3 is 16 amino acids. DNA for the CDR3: TGTGCCAGCAGCTTAATCGGGACAGGCAATAATTCACCCCTCCACTTT. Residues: CASSLIGTGNNSPLHF.

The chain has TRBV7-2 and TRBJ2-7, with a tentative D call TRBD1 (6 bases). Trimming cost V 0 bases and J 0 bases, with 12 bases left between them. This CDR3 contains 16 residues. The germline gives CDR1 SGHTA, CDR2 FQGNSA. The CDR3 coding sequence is TGTGCCAGCAGCTTAGCGGGGGCGATAAGCTCCTACGAGCAGTACTTC. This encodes CASSLAGAISSYEQYF.

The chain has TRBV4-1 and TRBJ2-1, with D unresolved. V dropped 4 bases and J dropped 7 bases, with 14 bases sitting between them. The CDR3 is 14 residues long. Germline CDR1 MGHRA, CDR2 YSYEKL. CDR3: CASSPPGRRNEQFF. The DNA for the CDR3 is TGCGCCAGCAGCCCACCCGGCCGGAGAAATGAGCAGTTCTTC.

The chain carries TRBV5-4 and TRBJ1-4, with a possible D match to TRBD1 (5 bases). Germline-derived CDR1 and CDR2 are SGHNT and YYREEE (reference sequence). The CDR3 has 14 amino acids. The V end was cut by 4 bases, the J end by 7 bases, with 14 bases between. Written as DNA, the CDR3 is TGTGCCAGCAGCCGCGGGGGAGAAGGTGAAAAACTGTTTTTT. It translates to CASSRGGEGEKLFF.

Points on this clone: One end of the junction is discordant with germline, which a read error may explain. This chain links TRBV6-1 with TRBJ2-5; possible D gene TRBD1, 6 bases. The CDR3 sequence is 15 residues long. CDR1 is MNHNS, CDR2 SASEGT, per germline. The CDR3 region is CASSEGDKEVETQYF. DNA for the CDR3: TGTGCCAGCAGCGAAGGGGACAAAGAAGTTGAGACCCAGTACTTC.

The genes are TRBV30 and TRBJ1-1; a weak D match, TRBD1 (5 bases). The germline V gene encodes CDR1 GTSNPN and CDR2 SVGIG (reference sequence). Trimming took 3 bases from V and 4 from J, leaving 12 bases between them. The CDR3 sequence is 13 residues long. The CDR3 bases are TGTGCCTGGAGCCCTTTTAGGGGCACTGAAGCTTTCTTT. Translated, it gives CAWSPFRGTEAFF. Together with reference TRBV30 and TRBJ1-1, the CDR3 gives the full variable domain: SQTIHQWPATLVQPVGSPLSLECTVEGTSNPNLYWYRQAAGRGLQLLFYSVGIGQISSEVPQNLSASRPQDRQFILSSKKLLLSDSGFYLCAWSPFRGTEAFFGQGTRLTVV.